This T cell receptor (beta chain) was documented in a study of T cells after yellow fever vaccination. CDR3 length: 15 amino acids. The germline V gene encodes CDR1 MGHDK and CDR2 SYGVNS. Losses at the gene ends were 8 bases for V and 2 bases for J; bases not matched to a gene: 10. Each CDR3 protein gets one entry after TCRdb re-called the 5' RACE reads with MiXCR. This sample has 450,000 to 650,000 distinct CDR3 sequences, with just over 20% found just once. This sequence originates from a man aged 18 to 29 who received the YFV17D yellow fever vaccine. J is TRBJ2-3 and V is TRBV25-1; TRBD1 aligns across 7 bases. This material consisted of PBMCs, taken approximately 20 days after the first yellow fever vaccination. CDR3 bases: TGTGCCAGCTCGACAGGGCTACACATCACAGATACGCAGTATTTT. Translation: CASSTGLHITDTQYF.